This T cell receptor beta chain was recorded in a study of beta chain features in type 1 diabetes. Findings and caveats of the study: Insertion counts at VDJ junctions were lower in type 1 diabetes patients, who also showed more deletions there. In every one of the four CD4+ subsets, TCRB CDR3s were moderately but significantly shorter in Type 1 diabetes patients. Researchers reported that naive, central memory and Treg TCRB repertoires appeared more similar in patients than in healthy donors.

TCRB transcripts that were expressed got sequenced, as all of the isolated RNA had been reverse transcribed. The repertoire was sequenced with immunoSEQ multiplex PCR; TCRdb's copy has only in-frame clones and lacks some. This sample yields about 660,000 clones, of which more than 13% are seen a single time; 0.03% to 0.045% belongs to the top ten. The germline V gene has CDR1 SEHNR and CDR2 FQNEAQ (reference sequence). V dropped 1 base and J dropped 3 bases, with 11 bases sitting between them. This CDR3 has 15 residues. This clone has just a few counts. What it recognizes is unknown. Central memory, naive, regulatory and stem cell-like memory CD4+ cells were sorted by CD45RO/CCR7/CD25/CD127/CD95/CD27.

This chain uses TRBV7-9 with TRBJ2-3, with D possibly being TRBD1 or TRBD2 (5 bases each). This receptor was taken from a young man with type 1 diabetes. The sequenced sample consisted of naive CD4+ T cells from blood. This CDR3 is CASSLGGTATDTQYF. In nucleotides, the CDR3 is TGTGCCAGCAGCTTAGGGGGGACCGCGACAGATACGCAGTATTTT.